Listed below are T cell receptor beta chains from one sample, sequenced in a study of blood T cell repertoires in COVID-19. TCRdb's table, derived via immunoSEQ multiplex PCR, lists solely in-frame clones and lacks some. The sample has about 170,000 clones, about 85% seen once. Material for sequencing was peripheral blood. All receptors derive from a man aged 55 to 70 with acute or convalescent COVID-19. Both conserved end residues are part of each CDR3. The order of the fields is J gene, V gene, D gene, clone size, CDR3 length, CDR3 DNA, CDR3 protein. The D gene is left open where the match is weak. A row's size may be missing; if present it is once, few, many or a size class.

>TRBJ1-6|TRBV10-3|.|.|14
TGTGCCACCTGGGCGGGCCAGTTTGAGTCACCCCTCCACTTT
CATWAGQFESPLHF
>TRBJ1-2|TRBV5-6|.|.|14
TGTGCCAGCAGCCCACGGGATCGTGGCTATGGCTACACCTTC
CASSPRDRGYGYTF
>TRBJ1-4|TRBV18|.|.|18
TGTGCCAGCTCACCACAGTATCCAGGGGCAGCAACTAATGAAAAACTGTTTTTT
CASSPQYPGAATNEKLFF
>TRBJ2-5|TRBV15|TRBD2|.|14
TGTGCCACCAGCGTTAGCGGGCGTCAAGAGACCCAGTACTTC
CATSVSGRQETQYF
>TRBJ2-3|TRBV24-1|TRBD2|.|14
TGTGCCACCAGTCCGCGGACTAGTTGGGATACGCAGTATTTT
CATSPRTSWDTQYF
>TRBJ1-1|TRBV12-3/TRBV12-4|.|once|12
TGTGCCAGCAGTGTCCGGGACACTGAAGCTTTCTTT
CASSVRDTEAFF
>TRBJ1-2|TRBV14|TRBD1|.|15
TGTGCCAGCAGCCAAGATCTCCAGGGGGAAGGAGGCTACACCTTC
CASSQDLQGEGGYTF
>TRBJ1-2|TRBV7-3|.|.|13
TGTGCCAGCAGCTTTCCGGGACTCTATGGCTACACCTTC
CASSFPGLYGYTF
>TRBJ2-3|TRBV10-3|.|.|13
TGTGCCATCAGTGAGTTGAGGTCCGATACGCAGTATTTT
CAISELRSDTQYF
>TRBJ1-6|TRBV11-2|.|.|15
TGTGCCAGCAGCTTAAGGTGGGACAAAGATTCACCCCTCCACTTT
CASSLRWDKDSPLHF
>TRBJ2-5|TRBV27|TRBD2|.|18
TGTGCCAGCAGTGCCCTTGGGAGCGGGAGGGCCGTGGGGGAGACCCAGTACTTC
CASSALGSGRAVGETQYF
>TRBJ2-5|TRBV18|TRBD1|.|14
TGTGCCAGCTCACCAACAGGGGGCCAAGAGACCCAGTACTTC
CASSPTGGQETQYF
>TRBJ1-1|TRBV5-1|.|once|14
TGCGCCAGCAGCTTGTCTCCGGTCAACACTGAAGCTTTCTTT
CASSLSPVNTEAFF
>TRBJ1-5|TRBV2|TRBD1|.|14
TGTGCCAGCAGCAGACAGGGAGAGAGGCAGCCCCAGCATTTT
CASSRQGERQPQHF
>TRBJ2-1|TRBV7-3|.|.|16
TGTGCCAGCAGCTTAATGGGTCCAGCCGGGAACAATGAGCAGTTCTTC
CASSLMGPAGNNEQFF
>TRBJ2-2|TRBV12-5|.|.|16
TGTGCTAGTGGTCTCTCCGGACAACCGAACACCGGGGAGCTGTTTTTT
CASGLSGQPNTGELFF
>TRBJ2-1|TRBV9|.|once|16
TGTGCCAGCAGCCTTCTTTGGGGCGGAGAGTACAATGAGCAGTTCTTC
CASSLLWGGEYNEQFF
>TRBJ2-3|TRBV4-1|TRBD2|.|20
TGCGCCAGCAGCCAAGGGACCCCGGGACTAGCGGTTTTTAGCACAGATACGCAGTATTTT
CASSQGTPGLAVFSTDTQYF
>TRBJ2-2|TRBV12-3/TRBV12-4|.|.|12
TGTGCCAGCAGGTCCCGGACAGGGGAGCTGTTTTTT
CASRSRTGELFF
>TRBJ1-3|TRBV7-8|.|.|16
TGTGCCAGCAGCTTACAGGGCGGCTACTCTGGAAACACCATATATTTT
CASSLQGGYSGNTIYF
>TRBJ1-2|TRBV15|.|.|14
TGTGCCACCAGCAGAGAGGCCAGGGACTATGGCTACACCTTC
CATSREARDYGYTF
>TRBJ2-7|TRBV11-3|TRBD2|few|16
TGTGCCAGCAGCTTACGAGGACTAGCGGGACCCTACGAGCAGTACTTC
CASSLRGLAGPYEQYF
>TRBJ1-2|TRBV27|.|once|15
TGTGCCAGCAGTAGCTATGTTTCAGGGTCAGGAGGCTACACCTTC
CASSSYVSGSGGYTF
>TRBJ2-1|TRBV7-7|TRBD2|.|15
TGTGCCAGCAGCTTCGAACTAGCGGGAGTGGATGAGCAGTTCTTC
CASSFELAGVDEQFF
>TRBJ1-6|TRBV30|.|.|13
TGTGCCTGGAGTGTTTTAGATAATTCACCCCTCCACTTT
CAWSVLDNSPLHF